The subject of this entry is one T cell receptor (beta chain). The data were produced by immunoSEQ multiplex PCR, yet TCRdb's version contains in-frame clones alone and is incomplete. The sample shows tens of thousands of clones, almost 95% of them seen only once. V lost 3 bases to trimming and J lost 4 bases; unmatched junction nucleotides: 2. The CDR3 is made up of 14 amino acids. CDR1 is MDHEN, CDR2 SYDVKM, per germline. The sample originates from a study of technical replicates of blood from several donors. The receptor's source is a human donor in good health. Some clones in this sample may be carry-over from other donors' samples. Sequenced sample: PBMCs. The chain has TRBV28 and TRBJ2-3; 9 bases align to TRBD2. In nucleotides, the CDR3 is TGTGCCAGCAGTTTGGGCGGGGGGGCAGATACGCAGTATTTT. This codes for CASSLGGGADTQYF.